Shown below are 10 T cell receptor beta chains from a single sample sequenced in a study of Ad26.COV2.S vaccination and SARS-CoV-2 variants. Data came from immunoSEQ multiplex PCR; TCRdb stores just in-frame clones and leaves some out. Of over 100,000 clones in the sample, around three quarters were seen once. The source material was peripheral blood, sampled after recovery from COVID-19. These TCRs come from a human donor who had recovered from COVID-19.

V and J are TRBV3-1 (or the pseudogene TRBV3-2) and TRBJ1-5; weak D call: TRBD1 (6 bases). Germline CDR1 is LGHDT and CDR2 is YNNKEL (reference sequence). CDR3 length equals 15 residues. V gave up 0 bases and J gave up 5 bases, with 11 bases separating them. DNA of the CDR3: TGTGCCAGCAGCCAAGATTTTTCAGGGGATCAGCCCCAGCATTTT. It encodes CASSQDFSGDQPQHF.

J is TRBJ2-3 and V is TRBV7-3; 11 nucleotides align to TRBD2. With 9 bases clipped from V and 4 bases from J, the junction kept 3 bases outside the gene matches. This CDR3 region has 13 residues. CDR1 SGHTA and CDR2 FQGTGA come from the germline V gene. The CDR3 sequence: CASSGGASDTQYF. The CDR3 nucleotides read TGTGCCAGTAGCGGGGGGGCCTCAGATACGCAGTATTTT.

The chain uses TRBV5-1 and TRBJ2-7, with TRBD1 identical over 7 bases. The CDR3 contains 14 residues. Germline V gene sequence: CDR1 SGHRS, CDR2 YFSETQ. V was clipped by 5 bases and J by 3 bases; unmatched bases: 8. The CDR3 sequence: CASSSGTVRYEQYF. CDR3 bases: TGCGCCAGCAGTTCCGGGACAGTTCGCTACGAGCAGTACTTC.

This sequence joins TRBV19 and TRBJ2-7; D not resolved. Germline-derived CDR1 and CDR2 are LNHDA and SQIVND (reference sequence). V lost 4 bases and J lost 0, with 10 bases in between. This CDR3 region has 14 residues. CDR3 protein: CASSTLTNSYEQYF. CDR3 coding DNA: TGTGCCAGTAGTACCCTGACAAACTCCTACGAGCAGTACTTC.

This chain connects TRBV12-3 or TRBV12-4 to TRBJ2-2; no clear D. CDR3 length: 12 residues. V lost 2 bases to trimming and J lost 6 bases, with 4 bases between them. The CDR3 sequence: CASSLRAGELFF. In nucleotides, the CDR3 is TGTGCCAGCAGTTTACGGGCCGGGGAGCTGTTTTTT.

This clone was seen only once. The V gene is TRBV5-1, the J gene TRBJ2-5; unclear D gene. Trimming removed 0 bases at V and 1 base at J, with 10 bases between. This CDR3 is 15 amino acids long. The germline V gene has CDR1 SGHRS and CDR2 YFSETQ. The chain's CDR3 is CASSLGASPQETQYF. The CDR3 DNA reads TGCGCCAGCAGCTTGGGAGCAAGTCCCCAAGAGACCCAGTACTTC.

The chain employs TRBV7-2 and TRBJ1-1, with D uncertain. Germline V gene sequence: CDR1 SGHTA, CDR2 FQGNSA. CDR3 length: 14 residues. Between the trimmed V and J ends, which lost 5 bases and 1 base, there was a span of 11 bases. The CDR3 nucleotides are TGTGCCAGCAGCCCTACTACCCAGAACACTGAAGCTTTCTTT. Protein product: CASSPTTQNTEAFF.

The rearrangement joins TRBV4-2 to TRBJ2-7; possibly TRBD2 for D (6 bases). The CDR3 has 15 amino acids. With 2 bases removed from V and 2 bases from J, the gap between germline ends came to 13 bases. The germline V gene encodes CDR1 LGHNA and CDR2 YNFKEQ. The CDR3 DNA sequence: TGTGCCAGCAGCCAAACCCGGGACTCCACCTACGAGCAGTACTTC. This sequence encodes CASSQTRDSTYEQYF.

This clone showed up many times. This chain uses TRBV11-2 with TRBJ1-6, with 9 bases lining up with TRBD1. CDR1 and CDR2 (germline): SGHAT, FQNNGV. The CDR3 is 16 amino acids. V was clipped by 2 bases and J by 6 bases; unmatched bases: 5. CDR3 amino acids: CASSLFRTGVNSPLHF. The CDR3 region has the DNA TGTGCCAGCAGCTTATTCCGGACAGGGGTTAATTCACCCCTCCACTTT.

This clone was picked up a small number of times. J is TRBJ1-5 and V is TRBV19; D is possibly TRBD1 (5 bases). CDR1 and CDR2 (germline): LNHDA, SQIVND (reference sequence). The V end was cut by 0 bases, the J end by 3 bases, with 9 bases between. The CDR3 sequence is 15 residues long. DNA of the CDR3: TGTGCCAGTAGTATAGATCGGGGCATCAATCAGCCCCAGCATTTT. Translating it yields CASSIDRGINQPQHF.